This TCR beta chain was sequenced for a study of blood T cell repertoires in COVID-19. On the study more broadly: Material from acute and convalescent COVID-19 was sourced from the United States, Italy and Spain.

Some clones are missing from TCRdb's copy, which holds only in-frame ones; the method was immunoSEQ multiplex PCR. The sample carries some 140,000 clones, about 89% recorded once. Germline CDR1 GTSNPN, CDR2 SVGIG (reference sequence). CDR3 length: 16 amino acids. The V segment lost 4 bases and the J segment 2 bases; nucleotides outside the gene matches: 7. This TCR came from a man over 45 with acute or convalescent COVID-19. The chain has TRBV30 and TRBJ2-3; 12 nucleotides agree with TRBD2. Sequencing was carried out using peripheral blood. The CDR3 DNA reads TGTGCCTGGAACATCGGACTAGCGGGAAACACAGATACGCAGTATTTT. As protein: CAWNIGLAGNTDTQYF.